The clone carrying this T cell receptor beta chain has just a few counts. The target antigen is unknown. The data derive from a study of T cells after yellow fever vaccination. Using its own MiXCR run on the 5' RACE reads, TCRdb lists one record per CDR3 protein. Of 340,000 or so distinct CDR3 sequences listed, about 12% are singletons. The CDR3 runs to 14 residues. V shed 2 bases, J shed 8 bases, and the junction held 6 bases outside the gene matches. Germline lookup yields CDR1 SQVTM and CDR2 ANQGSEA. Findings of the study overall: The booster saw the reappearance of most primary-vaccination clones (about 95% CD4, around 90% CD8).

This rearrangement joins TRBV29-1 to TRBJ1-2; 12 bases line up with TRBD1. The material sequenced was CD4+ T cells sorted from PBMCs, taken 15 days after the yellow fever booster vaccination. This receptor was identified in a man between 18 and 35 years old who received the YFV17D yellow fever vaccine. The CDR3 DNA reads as TGCAGCGTTGAACAGGGACAGGGGGCGTCAGGCTACACCTTC. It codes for CSVEQGQGASGYTF.